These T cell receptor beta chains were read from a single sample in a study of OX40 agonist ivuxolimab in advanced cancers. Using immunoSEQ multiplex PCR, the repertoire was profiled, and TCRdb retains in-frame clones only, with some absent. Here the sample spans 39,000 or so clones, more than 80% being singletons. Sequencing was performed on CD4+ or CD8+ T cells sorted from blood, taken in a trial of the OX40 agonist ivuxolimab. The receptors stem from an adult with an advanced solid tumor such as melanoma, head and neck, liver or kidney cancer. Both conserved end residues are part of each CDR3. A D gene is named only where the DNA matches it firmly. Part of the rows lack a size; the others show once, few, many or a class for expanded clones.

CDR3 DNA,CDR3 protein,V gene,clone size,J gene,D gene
TGTGCCAGCAGCTTAGCTTGGGACCGCCGAATAGATTCACCCCTCCACTTT,CASSLAWDRRIDSPLHF,TRBV7-2,-,TRBJ1-6,-
TGTGCCACAGGACTAAGCGGCACAGATACGCAGTATTTT,CATGLSGTDTQYF,TRBV19,few,TRBJ2-3,-
TGTGCCAGCAGCTGGAAGGAGACCCAGTACTTC,CASSWKETQYF,TRBV11-3,-,TRBJ2-5,-
TGTGCCAGTAACTCGCAACAGGGTACCCAGCCCCAGCATTTT,CASNSQQGTQPQHF,TRBV19,-,TRBJ1-5,-
TGTGCCAGCCGTCCGGGAGCTAACTATGGCTACACCTTC,CASRPGANYGYTF,TRBV6-1,few,TRBJ1-2,-
TGCGCCAGCAAGGGACAGGCAAATTCACCCCTCCACTTT,CASKGQANSPLHF,TRBV10-2,-,TRBJ1-6,TRBD1
TGTGCTAGTGGTTTGCCGACGGGCAGCTCTAACTATGGCTACACCTTC,CASGLPTGSSNYGYTF,TRBV12-5,-,TRBJ1-2,-
TGTGCCAGCAGCCCGCGGCAGGGGGCAGGTCAGCCCCAGCATTTT,CASSPRQGAGQPQHF,TRBV4-2,once,TRBJ1-5,TRBD1
TGTGCCAGCAGCTTAGCCGGGACACATCCCACAGATACGCAGTATTTT,CASSLAGTHPTDTQYF,TRBV7-8,once,TRBJ2-3,-
TGTGCCTCCTTGAGGGGAAGCAATCAGCCCCAGCATTTT,CASLRGSNQPQHF,TRBV6-1,-,TRBJ1-5,-
TGCGCCAGCAGCTCCCGGGAGGCCCGAGTGGGGGAGCTGTTTTTT,CASSSREARVGELFF,TRBV4-1,-,TRBJ2-2,TRBD2
TGTGCCAGCAGCTTATCTGCAACAGAGACCCAGTACTTC,CASSLSATETQYF,TRBV11-1,-,TRBJ2-5,-
TGTGCCAGCAGCTTCGACCTGGGGACCGATTCACCCCTCCACTTT,CASSFDLGTDSPLHF,TRBV7-2,-,TRBJ1-6,-
TGCAGCGTTGGGGGGACAGGGGGATATGACACTGAAGCTTTCTTT,CSVGGTGGYDTEAFF,TRBV29-1,-,TRBJ1-1,TRBD1